This TCR beta chain comes out of a study of cytomegalovirus exposure and HLA in healthy donors. In the PCR, 60 Vbeta and 13 Jbeta primers were used. Libraries were prepared by immunoSEQ multiplex PCR; TCRdb keeps only in-frame clonotypes and omits some of them. Of approximately 110,000 clones listed, over 60% are singletons. The CDR3 extends over 16 amino acids. V lost 6 bases to trimming and J lost 6 bases, with 22 bases between them. Germline V gene sequence: CDR1 SGHAT, CDR2 FQNNGV. Sample: PBMCs. This chain connects TRBV11-2 to TRBJ2-3; TRBD2 is a possible D gene (7 bases). This sequence originates from a man aged 60-69 years in good health and CMV-seropositive. CDR3 in amino acids: CASRPEVWGGRDTQYF. CDR3 sequence (DNA): TGTGCCAGCAGGCCCGAGGTGTGGGGGGGCAGGGATACGCAGTATTTT.